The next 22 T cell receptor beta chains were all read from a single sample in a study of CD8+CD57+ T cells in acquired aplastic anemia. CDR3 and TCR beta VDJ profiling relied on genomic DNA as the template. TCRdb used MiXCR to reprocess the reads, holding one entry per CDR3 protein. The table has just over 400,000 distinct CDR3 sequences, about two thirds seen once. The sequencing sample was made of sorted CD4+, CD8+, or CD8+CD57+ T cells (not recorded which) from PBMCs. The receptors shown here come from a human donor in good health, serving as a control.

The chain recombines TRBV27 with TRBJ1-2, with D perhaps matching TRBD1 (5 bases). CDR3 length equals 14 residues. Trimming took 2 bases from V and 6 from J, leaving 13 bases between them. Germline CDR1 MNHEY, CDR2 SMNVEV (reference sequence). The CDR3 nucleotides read TGTGCCAGCAGTTTAACTAAGGGGCTGGATGGCTACACCTTC. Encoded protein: CASSLTKGLDGYTF.

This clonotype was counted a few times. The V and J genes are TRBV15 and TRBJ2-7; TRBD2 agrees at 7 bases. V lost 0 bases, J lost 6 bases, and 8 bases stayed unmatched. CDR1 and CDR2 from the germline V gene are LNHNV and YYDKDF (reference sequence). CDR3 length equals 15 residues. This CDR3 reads CATSREEGGSLEQYF. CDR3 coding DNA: TGTGCCACCAGCAGAGAGGAGGGCGGGAGTCTCGAGCAGTACTTC.

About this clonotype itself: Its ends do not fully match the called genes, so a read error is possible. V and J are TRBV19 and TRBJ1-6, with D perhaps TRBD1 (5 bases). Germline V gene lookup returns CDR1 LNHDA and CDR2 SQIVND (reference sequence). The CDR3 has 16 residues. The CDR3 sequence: CASSIGSGPLGSPPHF. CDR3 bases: TGTGCCAGTAGTATAGGCTCGGGACCTCTGGGTTCACCCCCCCACTTT.

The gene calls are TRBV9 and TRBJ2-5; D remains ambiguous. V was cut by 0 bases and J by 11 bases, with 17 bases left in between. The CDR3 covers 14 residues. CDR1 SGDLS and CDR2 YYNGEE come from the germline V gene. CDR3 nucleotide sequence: TGTGCCAGCAGCGTAGCTTATGAGACTTCCAAGCAGTACTTC. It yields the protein CASSVAYETSKQYF. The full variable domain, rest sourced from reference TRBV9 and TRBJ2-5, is DSGVTQTPKHLITATGQRVTLRCSPRSGDLSVYWYQQSLDQGLQFLIQYYNGEERAKGNILERFSAQQFPDLHSELNLSSLELGDSALYFCASSVAYETSKQYFGPGTRLLVL.

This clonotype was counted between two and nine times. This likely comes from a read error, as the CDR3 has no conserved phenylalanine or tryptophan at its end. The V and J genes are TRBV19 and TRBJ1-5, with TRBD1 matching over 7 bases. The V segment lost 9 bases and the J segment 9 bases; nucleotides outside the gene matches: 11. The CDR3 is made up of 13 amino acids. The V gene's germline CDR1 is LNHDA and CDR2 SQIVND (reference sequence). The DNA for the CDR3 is TGTGCCAGCTCACAAGAGACAGGGTCGCCCCAGCATTCT. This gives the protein CASSQETGSPQHS.

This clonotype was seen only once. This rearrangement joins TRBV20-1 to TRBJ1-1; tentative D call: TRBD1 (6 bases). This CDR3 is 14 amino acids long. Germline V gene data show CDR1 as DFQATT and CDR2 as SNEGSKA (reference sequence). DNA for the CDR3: TGCAGCGCTCTCTCGACGGACAGAAACACTGAAGCTTTCTTT. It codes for CSALSTDRNTEAFF.

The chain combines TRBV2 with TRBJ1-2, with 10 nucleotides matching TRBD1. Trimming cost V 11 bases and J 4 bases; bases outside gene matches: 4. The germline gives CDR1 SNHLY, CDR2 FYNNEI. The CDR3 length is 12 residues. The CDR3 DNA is TGTGCCGGCCGGGACAGGGGCTATGGCTACACCTTC. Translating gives CAGRDRGYGYTF.

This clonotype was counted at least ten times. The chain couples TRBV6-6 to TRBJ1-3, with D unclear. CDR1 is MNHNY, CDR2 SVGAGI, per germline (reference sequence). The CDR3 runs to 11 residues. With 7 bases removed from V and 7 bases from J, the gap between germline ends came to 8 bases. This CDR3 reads CASMVKNTIYF. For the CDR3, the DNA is TGTGCCAGCATGGTGAAGAACACCATATATTTT.

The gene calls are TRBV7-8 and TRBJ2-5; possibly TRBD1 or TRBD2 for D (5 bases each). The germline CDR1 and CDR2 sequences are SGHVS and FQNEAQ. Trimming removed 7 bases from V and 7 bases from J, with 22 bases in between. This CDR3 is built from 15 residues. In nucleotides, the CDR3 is TGTGCCAGCATCGACCGACAGACACCTCGGGGGACCCAGTACTTC. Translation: CASIDRQTPRGTQYF.

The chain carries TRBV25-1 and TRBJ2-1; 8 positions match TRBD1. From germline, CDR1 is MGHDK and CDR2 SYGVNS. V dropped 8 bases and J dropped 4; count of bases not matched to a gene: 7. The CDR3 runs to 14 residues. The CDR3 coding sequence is TGTGCCAGCCACCCGGACAGGGCTTACAATGAGCAGTTCTTC. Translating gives CASHPDRAYNEQFF.

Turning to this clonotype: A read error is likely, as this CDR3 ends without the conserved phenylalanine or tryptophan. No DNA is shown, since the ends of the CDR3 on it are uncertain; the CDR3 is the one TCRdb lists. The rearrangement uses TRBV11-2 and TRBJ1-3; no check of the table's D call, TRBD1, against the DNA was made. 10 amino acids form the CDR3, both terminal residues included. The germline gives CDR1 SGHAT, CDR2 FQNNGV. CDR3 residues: CASSEQGVDT.

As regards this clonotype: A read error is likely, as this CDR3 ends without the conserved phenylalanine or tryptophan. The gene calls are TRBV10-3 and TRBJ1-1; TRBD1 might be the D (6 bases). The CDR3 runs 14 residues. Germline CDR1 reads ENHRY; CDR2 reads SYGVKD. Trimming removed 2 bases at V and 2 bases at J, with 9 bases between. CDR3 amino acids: CAISEHRENTEAFL. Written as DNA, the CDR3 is TGTGCCATCAGTGAGCACAGGGAAAACACTGAAGCTTTCCTT.

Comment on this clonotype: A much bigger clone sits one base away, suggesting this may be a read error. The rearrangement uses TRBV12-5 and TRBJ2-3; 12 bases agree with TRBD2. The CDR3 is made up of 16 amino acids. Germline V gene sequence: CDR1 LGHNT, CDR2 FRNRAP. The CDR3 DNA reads TGTGTTAGTGGCTCGACTAGCGGGGGCTTCACAGATACGCAGTATTTT. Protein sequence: CVSGSTSGGFTDTQYF. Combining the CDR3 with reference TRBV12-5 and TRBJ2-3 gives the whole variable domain DARVTQTPRHKVTEMGQEVTMRCQPILGHNTVFWYRQTMMQGLELLAYFRNRAPLDDSGMPKDRFSAEMPDATLATLKIQPSEPRDSAVYFCVSGSTSGGFTDTQYFGPGTRLTVL.

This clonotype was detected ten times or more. CDR3 residues: CASSTMAGGYNEQFF. The CDR3 DNA is TGTGCCAGCAGTACTATGGCGGGGGGGTACAATGAGCAGTTCTTC. The chain combines TRBV12-3 or TRBV12-4 with TRBJ2-1; the match to TRBD2 covers 9 bases. The CDR3 loop spans 15 amino acids. The V and J ends lost 5 bases and 4 bases, in that order; junction bases with no gene match: 6.

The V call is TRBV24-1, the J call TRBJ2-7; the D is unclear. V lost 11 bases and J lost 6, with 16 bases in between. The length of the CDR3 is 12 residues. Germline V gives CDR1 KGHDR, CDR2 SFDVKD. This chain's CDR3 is CASSFFGGEQYF. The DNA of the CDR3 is TGTGCCAGCAGCTTTTTCGGCGGCGAGCAGTACTTC.

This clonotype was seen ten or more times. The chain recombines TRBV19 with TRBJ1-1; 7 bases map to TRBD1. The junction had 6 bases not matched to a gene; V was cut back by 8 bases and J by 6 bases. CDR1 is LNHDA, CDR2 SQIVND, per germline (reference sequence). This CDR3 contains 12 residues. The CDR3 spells CASGTEAAEAFF. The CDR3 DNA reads TGTGCCAGTGGGACAGAAGCCGCTGAAGCTTTCTTT.

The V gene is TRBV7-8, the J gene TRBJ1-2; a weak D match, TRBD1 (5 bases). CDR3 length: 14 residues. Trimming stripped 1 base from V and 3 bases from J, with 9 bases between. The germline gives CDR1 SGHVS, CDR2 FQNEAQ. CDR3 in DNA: TGTGCCAGCAGCTTAGGCGTCAGGGACTATGGCTACACCTTC. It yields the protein CASSLGVRDYGYTF.

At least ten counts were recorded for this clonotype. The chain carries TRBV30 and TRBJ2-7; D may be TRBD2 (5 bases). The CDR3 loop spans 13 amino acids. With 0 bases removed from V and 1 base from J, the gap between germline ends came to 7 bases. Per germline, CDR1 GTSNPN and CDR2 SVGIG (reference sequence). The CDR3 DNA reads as TGTGCCTGGAGTGTTGGAGGATCCTACGAGCAGTACTTC. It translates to CAWSVGGSYEQYF.

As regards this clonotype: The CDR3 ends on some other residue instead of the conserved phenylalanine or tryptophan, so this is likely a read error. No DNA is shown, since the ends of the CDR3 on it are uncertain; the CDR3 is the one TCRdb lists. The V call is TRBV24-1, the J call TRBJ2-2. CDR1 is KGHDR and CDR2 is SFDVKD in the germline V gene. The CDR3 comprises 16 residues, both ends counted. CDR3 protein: CATSDPVRRSTEYFVL.

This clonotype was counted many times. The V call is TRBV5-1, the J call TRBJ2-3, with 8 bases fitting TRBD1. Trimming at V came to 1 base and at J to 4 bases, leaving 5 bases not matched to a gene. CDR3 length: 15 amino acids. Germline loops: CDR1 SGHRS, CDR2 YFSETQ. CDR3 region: CASSLSRTGPDTQYF. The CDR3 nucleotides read TGCGCCAGCAGCTTGTCTCGGACAGGGCCAGATACGCAGTATTTT.

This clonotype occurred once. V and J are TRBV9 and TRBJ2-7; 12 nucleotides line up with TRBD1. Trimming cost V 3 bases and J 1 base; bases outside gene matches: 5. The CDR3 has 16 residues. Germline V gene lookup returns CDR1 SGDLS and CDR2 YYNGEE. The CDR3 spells CASSAAGQGASYEQYF. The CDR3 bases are TGTGCCAGCAGCGCCGCGGGACAGGGGGCGTCCTACGAGCAGTACTTC.

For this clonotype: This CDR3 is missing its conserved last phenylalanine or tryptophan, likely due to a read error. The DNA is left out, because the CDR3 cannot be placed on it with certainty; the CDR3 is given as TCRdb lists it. The CDR3 sequence is CASSLAGRSTHTY. The J gene is TRBJ1-6, the V gene TRBV7-6. The CDR3 is made up of 13 amino acids, end residues included. Germline V lookup: CDR1 SGHVS, CDR2 FNYEAQ.